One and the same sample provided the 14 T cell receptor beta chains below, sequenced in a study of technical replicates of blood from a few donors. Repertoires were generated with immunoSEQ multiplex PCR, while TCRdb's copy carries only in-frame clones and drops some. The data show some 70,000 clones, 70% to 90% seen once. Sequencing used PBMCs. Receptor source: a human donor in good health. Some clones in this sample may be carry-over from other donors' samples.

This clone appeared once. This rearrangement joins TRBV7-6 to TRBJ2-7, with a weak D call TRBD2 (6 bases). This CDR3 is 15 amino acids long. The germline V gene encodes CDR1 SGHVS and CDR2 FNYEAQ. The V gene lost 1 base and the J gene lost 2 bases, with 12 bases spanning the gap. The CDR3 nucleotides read TGTGCCAGCAGCTTAGAGGGCGGCGGGACCTACGAGCAGTACTTC. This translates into CASSLEGGGTYEQYF.

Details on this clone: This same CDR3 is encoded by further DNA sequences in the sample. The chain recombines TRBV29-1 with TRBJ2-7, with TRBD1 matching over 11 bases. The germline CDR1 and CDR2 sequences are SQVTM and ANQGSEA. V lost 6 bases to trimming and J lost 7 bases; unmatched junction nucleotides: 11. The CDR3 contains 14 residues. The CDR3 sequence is CSVGTGTGGREQYF. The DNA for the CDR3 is TGCAGCGTCGGTACCGGGACAGGGGGTCGGGAGCAGTACTTC.

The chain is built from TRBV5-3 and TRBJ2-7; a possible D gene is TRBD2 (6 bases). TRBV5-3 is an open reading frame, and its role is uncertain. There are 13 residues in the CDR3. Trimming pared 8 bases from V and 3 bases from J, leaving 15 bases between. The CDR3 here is CASLPWRGYEQYF. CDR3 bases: TGTGCCAGCTTACCATGGCGGGGCTACGAGCAGTACTTC.

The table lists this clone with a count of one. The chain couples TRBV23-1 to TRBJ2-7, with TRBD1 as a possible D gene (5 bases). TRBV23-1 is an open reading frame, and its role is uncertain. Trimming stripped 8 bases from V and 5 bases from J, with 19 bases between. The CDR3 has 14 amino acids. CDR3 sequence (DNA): TGCGCCAGCCCTAATTCGGGCAGGGTGCACGAGCAGTACTTC. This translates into CASPNSGRVHEQYF.

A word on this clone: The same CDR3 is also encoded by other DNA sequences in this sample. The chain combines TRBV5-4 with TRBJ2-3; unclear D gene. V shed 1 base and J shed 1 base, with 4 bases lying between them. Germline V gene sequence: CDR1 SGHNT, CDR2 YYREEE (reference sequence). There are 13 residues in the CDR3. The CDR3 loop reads CASSLPGTDTQYF. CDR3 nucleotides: TGTGCCAGCAGCTTGCCGGGCACAGATACGCAGTATTTT.

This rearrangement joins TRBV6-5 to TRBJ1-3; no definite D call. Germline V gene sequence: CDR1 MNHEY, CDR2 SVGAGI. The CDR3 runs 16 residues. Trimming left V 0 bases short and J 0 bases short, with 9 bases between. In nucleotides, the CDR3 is TGTGCCAGCAGTTACTCGAATGACAACTCTGGAAACACCATATATTTT. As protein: CASSYSNDNSGNTIYF.

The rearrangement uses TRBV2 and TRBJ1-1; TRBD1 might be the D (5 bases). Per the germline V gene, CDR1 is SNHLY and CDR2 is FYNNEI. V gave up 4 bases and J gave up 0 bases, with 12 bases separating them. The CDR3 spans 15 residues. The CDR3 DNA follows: TGTGCCAGCAGTGGGCGACAGTTCATGAACACTGAAGCTTTCTTT. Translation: CASSGRQFMNTEAFF.

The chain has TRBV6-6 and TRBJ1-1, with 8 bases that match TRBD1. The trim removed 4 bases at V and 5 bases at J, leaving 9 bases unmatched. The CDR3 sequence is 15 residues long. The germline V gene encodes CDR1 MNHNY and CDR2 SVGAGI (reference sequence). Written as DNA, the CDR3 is TGTGCCAGCAGTTCCTTGGACAGGGCATCGACTGAAGCTTTCTTT. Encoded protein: CASSSLDRASTEAFF.

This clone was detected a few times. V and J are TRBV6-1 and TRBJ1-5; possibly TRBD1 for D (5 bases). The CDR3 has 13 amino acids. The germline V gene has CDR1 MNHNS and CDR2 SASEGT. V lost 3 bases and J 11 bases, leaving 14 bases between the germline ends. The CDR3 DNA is TGTGCCAGCAGTGACGGGGGGATGGGGACCCAGCATTTT. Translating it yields CASSDGGMGTQHF.

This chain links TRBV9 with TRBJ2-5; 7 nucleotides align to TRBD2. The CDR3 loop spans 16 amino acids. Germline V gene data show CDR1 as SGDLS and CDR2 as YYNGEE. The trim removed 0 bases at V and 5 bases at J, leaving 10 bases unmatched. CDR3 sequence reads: CASSVGGGGYRETQYF. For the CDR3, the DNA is TGTGCCAGCAGCGTAGGTGGCGGGGGTTACCGGGAGACCCAGTACTTC.

The CDR3 DNA reads as TGTGCCAGCAGTGTGGCGCAGCCACCTGGGAGTGGCTACACCTTC. This sequence encodes CASSVAQPPGSGYTF. The chain has TRBV2 and TRBJ1-2; D gene unclear. The CDR3 is 15 residues long. Germline loops: CDR1 SNHLY, CDR2 FYNNEI. V was shortened by 4 bases and J by 7 bases, with 19 bases between the two germline ends.

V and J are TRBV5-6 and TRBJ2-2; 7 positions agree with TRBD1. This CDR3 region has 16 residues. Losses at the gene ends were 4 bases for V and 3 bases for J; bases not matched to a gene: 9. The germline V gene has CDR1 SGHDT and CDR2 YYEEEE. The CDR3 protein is CASSLKRQGYTGELFF. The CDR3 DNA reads TGTGCCAGCAGCCTCAAGCGACAGGGCTACACCGGGGAGCTGTTTTTT.

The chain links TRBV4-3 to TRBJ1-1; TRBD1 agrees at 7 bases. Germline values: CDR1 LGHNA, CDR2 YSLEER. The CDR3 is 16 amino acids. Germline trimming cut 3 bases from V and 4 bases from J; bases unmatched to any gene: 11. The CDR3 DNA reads TGCGCCAGCAGCCATACTACGACAGGGTCGGGCACTGAAGCTTTCTTT. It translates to CASSHTTTGSGTEAFF.

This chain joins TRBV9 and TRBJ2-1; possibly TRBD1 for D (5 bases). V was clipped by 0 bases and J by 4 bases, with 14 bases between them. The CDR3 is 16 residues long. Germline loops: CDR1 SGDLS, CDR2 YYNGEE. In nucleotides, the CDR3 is TGTGCCAGCAGCGTAGTTGACAGTCCCCCATACAATGAGCAGTTCTTC. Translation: CASSVVDSPPYNEQFF.